This is a list of T cell receptor beta chains from one sample in a study of T cells after yellow fever vaccination. TCRdb called the 5' RACE reads again in MiXCR, with one record for every CDR3 protein. The sample has 300,000 to 400,000 distinct CDR3 sequences, 7.5% to 9% seen once. The input for sequencing was PBMCs, taken on the day of the first yellow fever vaccination. These receptors originate from a man aged 18 to 29 who received the YFV17D yellow fever vaccine. Each CDR3 is given with its conserved first and last residue. D genes are given only for firm matches. Expanded clones are given a class, and other clones once, few, many or no size at all.

J | V | D | length | size | DNA | CDR3
TRBJ2-1 | TRBV5-1 | TRBD1 | 15 | many | TGCGCCAGCAGCTTGGAGGGGGCCGCCTACAATGAGCAGTTCTTC | CASSLEGAAYNEQFF
TRBJ2-1 | TRBV28 | . | 12 | . | TGTGCCAGTGGGGGGATTATCGATGAGCAGTTCTTC | CASGGIIDEQFF
TRBJ1-1 | TRBV28 | TRBD1 | 17 | many | TGTGCCAGCAGTCCAGGGGCGGGACAGGGAAAAAGTCCTGAAGCTTTCTTT | CASSPGAGQGKSPEAFF
TRBJ1-4 | TRBV24-1 | . | 20 | few | TGTGCCACCAGTGATTTGGCGAGGCGGGCAGGAGACGCAACTAATGAAAAACTGTTTTTT | CATSDLARRAGDATNEKLFF
TRBJ2-6 | TRBV5-1 | . | 17 | . | TGCGCCAGCAGCTTTCAGGGGCGCGGGTCTGGGGCCAACGTCCTGACTTTC | CASSFQGRGSGANVLTF
TRBJ2-2 | TRBV28 | TRBD1 | 14 | . | TGTGCCAGCAGGCCGGGGACAGTGTGCTGGGTGCTGTTTTTT | CASRPGTVCWVLFF
TRBJ1-3 | TRBV5-1 | . | 13 | . | TGCGCCAGCAGCTGGGAGACTGGAAACACCATATATTTT | CASSWETGNTIYF
TRBJ2-1 | TRBV6-5 | TRBD2 | 16 | many | TGTGCCAGCAGTACCTTGTCGGGGGGGCCTTACAATGAGCAGTTCTTC | CASSTLSGGPYNEQFF
TRBJ1-6 | TRBV7-9 | . | 14 | many | TGTGCCAGCAGCTTAGTAGATGGGGATTCACCCCTCCACTTT | CASSLVDGDSPLHF
TRBJ1-3 | TRBV7-2 | TRBD1 | 18 | many | TGTGCCAGCGTTGTGAGCTGGGACAGGACTTCCTCTGGAAACACCATATATTTT | CASVVSWDRTSSGNTIYF
TRBJ2-2 | TRBV4-3 | TRBD1 | 17 | . | TGCGCCAGCAGCCAAGGAGGGGACAGCCTGAACACCGGGGAGCTGTTTTTT | CASSQGGDSLNTGELFF
TRBJ1-2 | TRBV9 | TRBD1 | 17 | few | TGTGCCAGCAGCGACGGGGACAGGAACGTAGCTAACTATGGCTACACCTTC | CASSDGDRNVANYGYTF
TRBJ1-4 | TRBV15 | . | 13 | few | TGTGCCACCAGCAGAGGGGGTCCTGAAAAACTGTTTTTT | CATSRGGPEKLFF
TRBJ2-3 | TRBV6-1 | . | 15 | . | TGTGCCAGCGGTGATTGGGGGGGACACACAGATACGCAGTATTTT | CASGDWGGHTDTQYF
TRBJ2-7 | TRBV20-1 | . | 12 | . | TGCAGTGCTAGAGGTCTAGCTGAGGAGCAGTACTTC | CSARGLAEEQYF
TRBJ1-3 | TRBV6-1 | . | 14 | few | TGTGCCAGCACCCAGGGTAGTCCTGGAAACACCATATATTTT | CASTQGSPGNTIYF
TRBJ2-6 | TRBV11-1 | . | 18 | few | TGTGCCTCTCTAGGCTACATGGGATTTACCTCTGGGGCCAACGTCCTGACTTTC | CASLGYMGFTSGANVLTF
TRBJ1-5 | TRBV7-2 | . | 14 | . | TGTGCCAGCAGCCTGAACTTGGGGAATCAGCCCCAGCCTTTT | CASSLNLGNQPQPF
TRBJ1-2 | TRBV5-4 | . | 16 | . | TGTGCCAGCAGCTTGGATAATCCAGCTTCTAACTATGGCTACACCTTC | CASSLDNPASNYGYTF
TRBJ2-1 | TRBV11-2 | TRBD2 | 18 | . | TGTGCCAGCAGCTTAGTGTTCGAGCGGGGAAGCTCCTACAATGAGCAGTTCTTC | CASSLVFERGSSYNEQFF
TRBJ1-1 | TRBV5-1 | . | 15 | many | TGCGCCAGCAGCCTGATTGGACAGACGAACACTGAAGCTTTCTTT | CASSLIGQTNTEAFF
TRBJ2-3 | TRBV20-1 | TRBD2 | 16 | few | TGCAGTGCTAGAAAACTAGCTTGGGGGGGGGAGGATACGCAGTATTTT | CSARKLAWGGEDTQYF
TRBJ2-2 | TRBV4-3 | . | 14 | few | TGCGCCAGCAGCCAAATAACCGGCACCGGGGAGCTGTTTTTT | CASSQITGTGELFF
TRBJ2-2 | TRBV5-1 | . | 15 | . | TGCGCCAGCAGCTTCACTAGCCCGAACACCGGGGAGCTGTTTTTT | CASSFTSPNTGELFF
TRBJ2-5 | TRBV15 | TRBD2 | 16 | few | TGTGCCACCAGCTCGGGACTAGCTGGGAGGGGAGAGACCCAGTACTTC | CATSSGLAGRGETQYF
TRBJ2-5 | TRBV24-1 | . | 13 | few | TGTGCCACCAGTGACTACAGCGGCGAGACCCAGTACTTC | CATSDYSGETQYF
TRBJ2-3 | TRBV5-1 | . | 14 | . | TGCGCCAGCAGCTTGGAGCTAGGAAGGGATACGCAGTATTTT | CASSLELGRDTQYF
TRBJ2-1 | TRBV12-3/TRBV12-4 | . | 20 | few | TGTGCCAGCAGTTTTCGTAGGGTGGGGGCCAGGCCGAATGTCCACAATGAGCAGTTCTTC | CASSFRRVGARPNVHNEQFF
TRBJ2-7 | TRBV12-3/TRBV12-4 | . | 14 | few | TGTGCCAGCAGTTGGGGGGACGGCTCCTACGAGCAGTACTTC | CASSWGDGSYEQYF
TRBJ2-1 | TRBV20-1 | TRBD2 | 14 | many | TGCAGTGCTAGGGTCGGGGGGGCCGTCAATGAGCAGTTCTTC | CSARVGGAVNEQFF
TRBJ2-5 | TRBV7-2 | . | 14 | . | TGTGCCAGCAGCTTAGGCCCGGGCCGGGAGACCCAGTACTTC | CASSLGPGRETQYF
TRBJ2-7 | TRBV5-1 | TRBD2 | 14 | few | TGCGCCAGCAGCTGGACTAGCGGGGCCTACGAGCAGTACTTC | CASSWTSGAYEQYF
TRBJ2-4 | TRBV6-2/TRBV6-3 | TRBD2 | 16 | few | TGTGCCAGCAGTTACGGACTAGCGTTAGCCAAAAACATTCAGTACTTC | CASSYGLALAKNIQYF
TRBJ1-1 | TRBV7-9 | . | 13 | . | TGTGCCAGCAGCTTAAGGAGGGAAGCTGAAGCTTTCTTT | CASSLRREAEAFF
TRBJ1-1 | TRBV5-1 | . | 15 | . | TGCGCCAGCAGCAACAGCCAGGGTGTGAACACTGAAGCTTTCTTT | CASSNSQGVNTEAFF
TRBJ1-2 | TRBV3-1 | . | 15 | . | TGTGCCAGCAGCCCTAATCCAGGGCCTGGGATTGGCTACACCTTC | CASSPNPGPGIGYTF
TRBJ1-3 | TRBV11-2 | . | 17 | many | TGTGCCAGCAGCCCCCTCGGTGGGCGGGAGCTTGGAAACACCATATATTTT | CASSPLGGRELGNTIYF
TRBJ1-1 | TRBV7-6 | . | 13 | many | TGTGCCAGCAGCTCCCAGGCGGGAACTGAAGCTTTCTTT | CASSSQAGTEAFF
TRBJ1-2 | TRBV15 | . | 15 | . | TGTGCCACCAGCATATTCCGGACGGGAGGCTATGGCTACACCTTC | CATSIFRTGGYGYTF
TRBJ1-4 | TRBV6-5 | . | 13 | few | TGTGCCAGCAGTTACCGGGGTTTCGAAAAACTGTTTTTT | CASSYRGFEKLFF
TRBJ2-5 | TRBV15 | . | 16 | few | TGTGCCACCAGCAGAGAGGGTGCACGCCAACAAGAGACCCAGTACTTC | CATSREGARQQETQYF
TRBJ2-7 | TRBV9 | . | 14 | few | TGTGCCAGCAGCGTAGAAGCGAGCTCCTACGAGCAGTACTTC | CASSVEASSYEQYF
TRBJ2-3 | TRBV7-3 | . | 15 | . | TGTGCCAGCAGCTGGGGGGATTCTAGCACAGATACGCAGTATTTT | CASSWGDSSTDTQYF
TRBJ2-7 | TRBV29-1 | . | 15 | many | TGCAGCGTTGGGGTAGGTTCCAGGACAGTGGACGAGCAGTACTTC | CSVGVGSRTVDEQYF
TRBJ1-6 | TRBV7-6 | TRBD1 | 15 | few | TGTGCCAGCAGCTTGGGGACAGGGGGTTTTTCACCCCTCCACTTT | CASSLGTGGFSPLHF